Below are 25 T cell receptor beta chains sequenced from a single sample in a study of blood T cell repertoires in COVID-19. Only in-frame clones appear in the TCRdb table, and some are missing; sequencing was by immunoSEQ multiplex PCR. The data contain more than 95,000 clones, more than 60% of them seen just once; the ten biggest clones take up around 2%. Sequencing was done on a sample of peripheral blood. The receptor source for this set is a woman between 65 and 79 years old with acute or convalescent COVID-19.

The rearrangement links TRBV6-2 or TRBV6-3 to TRBJ2-5, with 14 bases identical to TRBD2. The germline CDR1 and CDR2 sequences are MNHEY and SVGEGT. This CDR3 has 17 residues. V shed 0 bases and J 3 bases; nucleotides not matched to a gene: 3. The CDR3 nucleotides are TGTGCCAGCAGTTACTCGACTAGCGGGGGGGCTGAAGAGACCCAGTACTTC. This encodes CASSYSTSGGAEETQYF.

Only one count was recorded for this clone. This rearrangement joins TRBV12-5 to TRBJ2-3, with 10 bases aligning to TRBD1. CDR1 LGHNT and CDR2 FRNRAP come from the germline V gene. CDR3 size: 15 residues. The V and J ends lost 3 bases and 3 bases, in that order; junction bases with no gene match: 3. The CDR3 coding sequence is TGTGCTAGTGGTTTCCGGGACAGGGGAACAGATACGCAGTATTTT. Its translation is CASGFRDRGTDTQYF.

In DNA, the CDR3 is TGCGCCAGCAGCTCTGGACAGGCGATCGGGGAGCTGTTTTTT. Amino acids: CASSSGQAIGELFF. V is TRBV5-1 and J is TRBJ2-2; TRBD1 matches at 7 bases. From germline, CDR1 is SGHRS and CDR2 YFSETQ. The CDR3 totals 14 residues. The V and J ends lost 3 bases and 7 bases, in that order; junction bases with no gene match: 6.

For the CDR3, the DNA is TGTGCCAGCAGTTTACTAAGCCTCGACAGGGGGGGCAACTATGGCTACACCTTC. This codes for CASSLLSLDRGGNYGYTF. V is TRBV28 and J is TRBJ1-2; 9 nucleotides align to TRBD1. The CDR3 spans 18 residues. Germline V gene lookup returns CDR1 MDHEN and CDR2 SYDVKM. Trimming took 2 bases from V and 2 from J; bases not matched to a gene: 12.

The gene calls are TRBV10-3 and TRBJ1-4; D is ambiguous. Trimming left V 6 bases short and J 7 bases short, with 18 bases between. The germline V gene encodes CDR1 ENHRY and CDR2 SYGVKD. This CDR3 contains 15 residues. CDR3: CAISPTGRRGEKLFF. CDR3 in DNA: TGTGCCATCAGCCCCACCGGCCGTCGGGGTGAAAAACTGTTTTTT.

This clone was seen just once. The chain links TRBV3-1 (or the pseudogene TRBV3-2) to TRBJ2-7; 7 nucleotides line up with TRBD2. Germline CDR1 and CDR2: LGHDT and YNNKEL (reference sequence). Unmatched junction bases numbered 9, after V lost 0 bases and J lost 4 bases. This CDR3 is 16 amino acids long. CDR3 loop: CASSQDPGLLKYEQYF. CDR3 DNA: TGTGCCAGCAGCCAAGACCCGGGACTACTCAAATACGAGCAGTACTTC.

The V and J genes are TRBV2 and TRBJ1-5; 8 bases agree with TRBD1. V shed 6 bases, J shed 1 base, and the junction held 8 bases outside the gene matches. The CDR3 covers 16 residues. Germline assignment: CDR1 SNHLY and CDR2 FYNNEI. CDR3 protein: CASSQLGQVSNQPQHF. CDR3 sequence (DNA): TGTGCCAGCAGCCAATTGGGACAGGTGAGCAATCAGCCCCAGCATTTT. Full variable domain (outside the CDR3, taken from reference TRBV2 and TRBJ1-5): EPEVTQTPSHQVTQMGQEVILRCVPISNHLYFYWYRQILGQKVEFLVSFYNNEISEKSEIFDDQFSVERPDGSNFTLKIRSTKLEDSAMYFCASSQLGQVSNQPQHFGDGTRLSIL.

The chain is built from TRBV12-3 or TRBV12-4 and TRBJ2-7, with D perhaps TRBD2 (5 bases). The CDR3 consists of 13 residues. Deletions cut 4 bases from V and 3 bases from J, with 10 bases between. The CDR3 region is CASSSGLFYEQYF. The CDR3, as DNA: TGTGCCAGCAGTTCCGGACTTTTCTACGAGCAGTACTTC.

This chain connects TRBV28 to TRBJ1-1, with 8 nucleotides matching TRBD1. The junction had 7 bases not matched to a gene; V was cut back by 6 bases and J by 7 bases. Germline CDR1 is MDHEN and CDR2 is SYDVKM. This CDR3 has 13 residues. CDR3 in amino acids: CASSLTGGGEAFF. The CDR3 nucleotides are TGTGCCAGCAGCCTCACAGGGGGGGGTGAAGCTTTCTTT.

The gene calls are TRBV7-2 and TRBJ2-6, with D maybe TRBD1 (6 bases). V was cut by 0 bases and J by 11 bases, with 14 bases left in between. From germline, CDR1 is SGHTA and CDR2 FQGNSA. This CDR3 is 15 amino acids long. DNA of the CDR3: TGTGCCAGCAGCTTAGCGACAGGTGGGGGACACGTCCTGACTTTC. The encoded protein is CASSLATGGGHVLTF.

V usage is TRBV10-2 and J usage is TRBJ2-3; 7 nucleotides align to TRBD1. In germline, CDR1 is WSHSY, CDR2 SAAADI. This CDR3 is 14 amino acids long. The ends lost 6 bases at V and 6 bases at J; junction bases unmatched: 9. The DNA for the CDR3 is TGCGCCAGCAGCGCGGACAGGAATAGGGATACGCAGTATTTT. It codes for CASSADRNRDTQYF.

The table lists this clone with a few counts. The chain is built from TRBV5-4 and TRBJ2-1, with TRBD2 identical over 16 bases. This CDR3 region has 16 residues. Germline loops: CDR1 SGHNT, CDR2 YYREEE (reference sequence). The trim removed 1 base at V and 15 bases at J, leaving 10 bases unmatched. The DNA of the CDR3 is TGTGCCAGCAGCTTGTCGGGGACTAGCGGGGGGGCAAGTCGGTTCTTC. It encodes CASSLSGTSGGASRFF.

This clone occurred a few times. The chain is built from TRBV19 and TRBJ2-2; 7 bases fit TRBD1. Germline V lookup: CDR1 LNHDA, CDR2 SQIVND (reference sequence). V was clipped by 9 bases and J by 3 bases; unmatched bases: 13. The CDR3 contains 16 residues. The CDR3 DNA reads TGTGCCAGCGAAAGGGGGCAGCCGACCCACACCGGGGAGCTGTTTTTT. The encoded protein is CASERGQPTHTGELFF.

The chain has TRBV29-1 and TRBJ1-1, with TRBD1 identical over 8 bases. V lost 4 bases, J lost 5 bases, and 6 bases stayed unmatched. Germline V gene lookup returns CDR1 SQVTM and CDR2 ANQGSEA. The CDR3 has 13 residues. The CDR3: CSVVGQGMTEAFF. CDR3 DNA: TGCAGCGTTGTTGGACAGGGAATGACTGAAGCTTTCTTT.

With respect to this clone: Since a much larger clone is just one base distant, this may be a read error. The chain couples TRBV5-1 to TRBJ2-7, with 8 bases fitting TRBD1. Germline CDR1 and CDR2: SGHRS and YFSETQ. V shed 5 bases and J 2 bases; nucleotides not matched to a gene: 6. There are 14 residues in the CDR3. In DNA form, the CDR3 reads TGCGCCAGCAGTTCCGGGACAGGAGCCTACGAGCAGTACTTC. Translating it yields CASSSGTGAYEQYF.

This clone occurred a few times. This chain links TRBV9 with TRBJ1-3; a weak D match, TRBD1 (5 bases). Trimming took off 3 bases at V and 2 bases at J, with 15 bases between the two ends. The germline V gene encodes CDR1 SGDLS and CDR2 YYNGEE. This CDR3 is built from 16 residues. The CDR3 region has the DNA TGTGCCAGCAGCGCCCTTCACCAGGGTGCTGGAAACACCATATATTTT. Translation: CASSALHQGAGNTIYF.

This rearrangement joins TRBV9 to TRBJ2-3; TRBD2 agrees at 9 bases. The CDR3 covers 16 residues. Germline-derived CDR1 and CDR2 are SGDLS and YYNGEE. The V gene end was trimmed by 5 bases and the J gene end by 0 bases; junction bases not matched to a gene: 7. CDR3 in amino acids: CASSGASGASTDTQYF. The CDR3 nucleotides read TGTGCCAGCAGTGGCGCTAGCGGGGCCAGCACAGATACGCAGTATTTT. Combining the CDR3 with reference TRBV9 and TRBJ2-3 gives the whole variable domain DSGVTQTPKHLITATGQRVTLRCSPRSGDLSVYWYQQSLDQGLQFLIQYYNGEERAKGNILERFSAQQFPDLHSELNLSSLELGDSALYFCASSGASGASTDTQYFGPGTRLTVL.

CDR3 loop: CASRGATVNTEAFF. The CDR3 DNA reads as TGCGCCAGCAGGGGGGCGACGGTGAACACTGAAGCTTTCTTT. This rearrangement joins TRBV5-1 to TRBJ1-1; perhaps TRBD1 as D (6 bases). From germline, CDR1 is SGHRS and CDR2 YFSETQ. CDR3 length: 14 amino acids. Trimming shortened V by 5 bases and J by 0 bases, and 11 bases separated the two germline ends. The full variable domain, in which reference TRBV5-1 and TRBJ1-1 provide the parts outside the CDR3, is KAGVTQTPRYLIKTRGQQVTLSCSPISGHRSVSWYQQTPGQGLQFLFEYFSETQRNKGNFPGRFSGRQFSNSRSEMNVSTLELGDSALYLCASRGATVNTEAFFGQGTRLTVV.

This clone was found a few times. The chain has TRBV5-1 and TRBJ1-4; 8 bases line up with TRBD1. Germline CDR1 SGHRS, CDR2 YFSETQ. The CDR3 runs 15 residues. With V trimmed by 4 bases and J by 3 bases, 5 bases remained unmatched. The CDR3 reads CASSVQGEPNEKLFF. CDR3 nucleotide sequence: TGCGCCAGCAGCGTACAGGGGGAGCCTAATGAAAAACTGTTTTTT.

The V gene is TRBV7-2, the J gene TRBJ1-5, with D hard to call. The CDR3 sequence is 13 residues long. The V and J ends lost 1 base and 11 bases respectively, with 12 bases between them. Germline CDR1 and CDR2: SGHTA and FQGNSA. As DNA, the CDR3 is TGTGCCAGCAGCTTAGGGTCTGGGAGGGCCCAGCATTTT. Translating gives CASSLGSGRAQHF.

The rearrangement joins TRBV5-6 to TRBJ2-1; TRBD1 matches at 8 bases. J was trimmed by 0 bases and V by 4 bases; bases with no gene match: 3. The CDR3 runs 15 residues. Germline V gene data show CDR1 as SGHDT and CDR2 as YYEEEE. CDR3 sequence reads: CASSEGQDSYNEQFF. The CDR3 DNA follows: TGTGCCAGCAGCGAGGGACAGGACTCCTACAATGAGCAGTTCTTC.

The chain has TRBV6-5 and TRBJ1-4; D is unclear. The CDR3 extends over 15 amino acids. CDR1 and CDR2 from the germline V gene are MNHEY and SVGAGI. V was trimmed by 0 bases and J by 7 bases, leaving 12 bases between them. This CDR3 is CASSYSRGIGEKLFF. The CDR3, as DNA: TGTGCCAGCAGTTACTCAAGAGGAATAGGTGAAAAACTGTTTTTT.

J is TRBJ2-3 and V is TRBV4-1; TRBD2 might be the D (5 bases). The germline V gene encodes CDR1 MGHRA and CDR2 YSYEKL. V gave up 1 base and J gave up 2 bases, with 7 bases separating them. This CDR3 contains 14 residues. Written as DNA, the CDR3 is TGCGCCAGCAGCCAAGCTCGGGACACAGATACGCAGTATTTT. This encodes CASSQARDTDTQYF.

This clone appeared a few times. The rearrangement joins TRBV4-1 to TRBJ2-5, with D maybe TRBD2 (5 bases). The CDR3 sequence is 16 residues long. Per the germline V gene, CDR1 is MGHRA and CDR2 is YSYEKL. Trimming stripped 1 base from V and 2 bases from J, with 14 bases between. CDR3 in DNA: TGCGCCAGCAGCCAAGGTCGGGCGAGGGCTCAAGAGACCCAGTACTTC. Translated, it gives CASSQGRARAQETQYF.

The V call is TRBV9, the J call TRBJ2-3, with D possibly being TRBD2 (6 bases). Germline values: CDR1 SGDLS, CDR2 YYNGEE. This CDR3 contains 14 residues. V lost 4 bases and J lost 0, with 9 bases in between. CDR3 in amino acids: CASSPGTSTDTQYF. In nucleotides, the CDR3 is TGTGCCAGCAGCCCAGGGACTAGCACAGATACGCAGTATTTT.